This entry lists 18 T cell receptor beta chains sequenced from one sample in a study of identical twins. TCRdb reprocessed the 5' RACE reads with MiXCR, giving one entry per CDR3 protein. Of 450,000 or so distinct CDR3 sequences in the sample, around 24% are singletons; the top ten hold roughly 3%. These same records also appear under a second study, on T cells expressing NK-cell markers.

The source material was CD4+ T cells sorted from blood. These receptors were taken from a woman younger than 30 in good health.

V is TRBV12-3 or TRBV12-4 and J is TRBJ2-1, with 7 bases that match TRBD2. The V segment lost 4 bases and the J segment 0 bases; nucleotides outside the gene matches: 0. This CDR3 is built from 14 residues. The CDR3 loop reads CASSWTSSYNEQFF. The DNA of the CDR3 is TGTGCCAGCAGTTGGACTAGCTCCTACAATGAGCAGTTCTTC.

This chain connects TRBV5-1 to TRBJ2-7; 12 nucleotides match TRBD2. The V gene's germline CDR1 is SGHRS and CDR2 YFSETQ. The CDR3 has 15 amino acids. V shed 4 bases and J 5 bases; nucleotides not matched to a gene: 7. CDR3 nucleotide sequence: TGCGCCAGCAGCGCTAGCGGGAGGGGGCTCAACGAGCAGTACTTC. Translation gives CASSASGRGLNEQYF.

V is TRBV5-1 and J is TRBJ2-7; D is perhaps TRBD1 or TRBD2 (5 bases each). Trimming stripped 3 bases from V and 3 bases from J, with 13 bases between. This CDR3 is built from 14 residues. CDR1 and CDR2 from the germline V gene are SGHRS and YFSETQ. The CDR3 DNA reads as TGCGCCAGCAGCTCACTGTGGGGGAACTACGAGCAGTACTTC. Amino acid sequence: CASSSLWGNYEQYF.

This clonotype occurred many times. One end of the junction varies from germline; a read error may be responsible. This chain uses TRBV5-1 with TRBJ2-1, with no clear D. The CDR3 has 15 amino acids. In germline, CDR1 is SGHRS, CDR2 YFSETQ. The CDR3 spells CASSRDPQTYYEQFF. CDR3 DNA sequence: TGCGCCAGCAGCCGAGACCCGCAAACCTACTATGAGCAGTTCTTC.

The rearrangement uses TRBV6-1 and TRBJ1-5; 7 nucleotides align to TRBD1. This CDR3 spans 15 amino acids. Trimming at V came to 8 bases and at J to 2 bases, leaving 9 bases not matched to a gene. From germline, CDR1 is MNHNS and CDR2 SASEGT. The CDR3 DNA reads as TGTGCCAGCTGGGTGACAGGGATTGGCAATCAGCCCCAGCATTTT. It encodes CASWVTGIGNQPQHF.

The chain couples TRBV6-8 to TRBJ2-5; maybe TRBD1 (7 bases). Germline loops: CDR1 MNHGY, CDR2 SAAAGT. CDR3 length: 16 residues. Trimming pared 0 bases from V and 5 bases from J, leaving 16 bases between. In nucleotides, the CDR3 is TGTGCCAGCAGTTACTCGGGCAGTCCAGGGGGGGAGACCCAGTACTTC. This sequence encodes CASSYSGSPGGETQYF.

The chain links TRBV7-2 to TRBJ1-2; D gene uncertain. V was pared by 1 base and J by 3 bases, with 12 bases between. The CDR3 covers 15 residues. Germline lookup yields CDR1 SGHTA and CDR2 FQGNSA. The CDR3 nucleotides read TGTGCCAGCAGCTTAGGCCCAGGAACTCACTATGGCTACACCTTC. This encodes CASSLGPGTHYGYTF.

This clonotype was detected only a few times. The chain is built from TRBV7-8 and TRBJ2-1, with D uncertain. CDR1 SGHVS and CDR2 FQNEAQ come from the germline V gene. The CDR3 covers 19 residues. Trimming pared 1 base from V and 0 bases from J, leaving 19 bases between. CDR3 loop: CASSLVSTRHLSSYNEQFF. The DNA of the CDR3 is TGTGCCAGCAGCTTAGTCTCGACGCGGCATCTTAGCTCCTACAATGAGCAGTTCTTC. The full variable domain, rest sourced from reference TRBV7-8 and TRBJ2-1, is GAGVSQSPRYKVAKRGQDVALRCDPISGHVSLFWYQQALGQGPEFLTYFQNEAQLDKSGLPSDRFFAERPEGSVSTLKIQRTQQEDSAVYLCASSLVSTRHLSSYNEQFFGPGTRLTVL.

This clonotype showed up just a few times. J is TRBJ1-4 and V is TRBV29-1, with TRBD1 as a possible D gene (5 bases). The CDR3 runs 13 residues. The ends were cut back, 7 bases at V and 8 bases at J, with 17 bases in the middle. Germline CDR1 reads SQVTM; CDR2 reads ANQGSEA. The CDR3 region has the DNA TGCAGCGGACGGACGTGGGGCGAAGAAAAACTGTTTTTT. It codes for CSGRTWGEEKLFF.

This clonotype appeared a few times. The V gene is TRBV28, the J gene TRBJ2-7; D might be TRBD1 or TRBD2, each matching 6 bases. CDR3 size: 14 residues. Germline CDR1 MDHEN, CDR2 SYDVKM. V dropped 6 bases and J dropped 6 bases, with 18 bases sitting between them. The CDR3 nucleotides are TGTGCCAGCAGCCCTCCGGGGGCGCAGGGCGAGCAGTACTTC. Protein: CASSPPGAQGEQYF. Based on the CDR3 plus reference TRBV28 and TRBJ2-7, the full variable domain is DVKVTQSSRYLVKRTGEKVFLECVQDMDHENMFWYRQDPGLGLRLIYFSYDVKMKEKGDIPEGYSVSREKKERFSLILESASTNQTSMYLCASSPPGAQGEQYFGPGTRLTVT.

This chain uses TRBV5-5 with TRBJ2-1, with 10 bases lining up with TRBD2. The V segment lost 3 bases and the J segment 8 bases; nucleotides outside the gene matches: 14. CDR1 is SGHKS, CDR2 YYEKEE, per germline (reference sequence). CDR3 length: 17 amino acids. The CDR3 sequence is CASSSNPLAGVRDEQFF. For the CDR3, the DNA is TGTGCCAGCAGCTCAAACCCGCTAGCGGGGGTCAGGGATGAGCAGTTCTTC.

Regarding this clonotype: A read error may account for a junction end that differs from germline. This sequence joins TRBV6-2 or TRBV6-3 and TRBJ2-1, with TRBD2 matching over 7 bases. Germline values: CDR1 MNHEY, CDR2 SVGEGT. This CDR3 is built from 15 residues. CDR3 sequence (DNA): TGTGCCAGCACCCCCACCAGGACTAGAATAGGTGAGAAGTTCTTC. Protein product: CASTPTRTRIGEKFF.

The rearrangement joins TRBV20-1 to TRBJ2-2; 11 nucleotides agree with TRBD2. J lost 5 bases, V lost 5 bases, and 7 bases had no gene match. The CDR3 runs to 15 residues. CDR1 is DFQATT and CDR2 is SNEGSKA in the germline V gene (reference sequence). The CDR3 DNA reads TGCAGTGCTCCACCTAGCGGGAGGCAAACCGGGGAGCTGTTTTTT. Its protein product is CSAPPSGRQTGELFF.

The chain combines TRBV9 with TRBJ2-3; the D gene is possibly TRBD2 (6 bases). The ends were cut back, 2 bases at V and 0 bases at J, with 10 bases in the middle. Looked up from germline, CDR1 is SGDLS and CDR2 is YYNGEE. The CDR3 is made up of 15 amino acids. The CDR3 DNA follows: TGTGCCAGCAGCGTGGGCGGGGTAAGCACAGATACGCAGTATTTT. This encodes CASSVGGVSTDTQYF.

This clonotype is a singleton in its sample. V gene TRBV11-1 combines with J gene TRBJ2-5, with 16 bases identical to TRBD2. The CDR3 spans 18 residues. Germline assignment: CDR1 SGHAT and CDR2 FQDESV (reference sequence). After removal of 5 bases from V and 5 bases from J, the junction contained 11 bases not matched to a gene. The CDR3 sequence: CASSGTSGGAEDWETQYF. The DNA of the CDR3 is TGTGCCAGCAGCGGGACTAGCGGGGGGGCCGAAGATTGGGAGACCCAGTACTTC.

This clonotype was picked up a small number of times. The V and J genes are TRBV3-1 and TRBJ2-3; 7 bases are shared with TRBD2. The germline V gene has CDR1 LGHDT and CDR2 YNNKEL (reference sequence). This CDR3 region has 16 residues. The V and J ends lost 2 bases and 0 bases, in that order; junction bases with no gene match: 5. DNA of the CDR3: TGTGCCAGCAGCCAACATCTAGCGGTTAGCACAGATACGCAGTATTTT. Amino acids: CASSQHLAVSTDTQYF.

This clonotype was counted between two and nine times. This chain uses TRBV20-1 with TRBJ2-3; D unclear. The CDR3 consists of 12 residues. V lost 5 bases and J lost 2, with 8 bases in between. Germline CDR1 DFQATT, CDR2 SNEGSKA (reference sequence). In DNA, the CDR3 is TGCAGTGCTCCCCGCTCCACAGATACGCAGTATTTT. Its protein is CSAPRSTDTQYF.

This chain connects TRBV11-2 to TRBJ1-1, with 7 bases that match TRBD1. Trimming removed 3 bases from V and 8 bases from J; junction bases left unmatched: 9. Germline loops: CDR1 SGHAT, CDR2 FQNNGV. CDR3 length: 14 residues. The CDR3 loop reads CASSLGQSYLEAFF. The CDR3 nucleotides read TGTGCCAGCAGCTTGGGACAGAGTTACTTAGAAGCTTTCTTT.